The TCR beta chain under discussion was sequenced for a study of cytomegalovirus exposure and HLA in healthy donors. For the study at large: Earlier, some 180 million T cells were analyzed, and about 120 million unique TCR beta sequences were found among them. Some 85 million unique TCRs, all from HLA-typed donors, were included in an early release of the data.

General observations from the study: According to a later analysis, most TCR beta chains associated with CMV appeared HLA-restricted.

The primer mix had 60 Vbeta and 13 Jbeta primers. Per the original data handling: In a later analysis, of around 83 million unique beta chains, about 12 million appeared in at least two donors. Here immunoSEQ multiplex PCR was the method, and the copy in TCRdb shows in-frame clones only, minus some. V, J and clone size are those of that table, while D and trimming were read from the DNA. This sample has under 200,000 clones, with roughly 80% found just once. This clone was seen a single time. Antigen specificity is unknown. V lost 0 bases, J lost 0 bases, and 3 bases lay in between. The germline V gene has CDR1 LGHNA and CDR2 YSLEER. The CDR3 contains 14 residues.

V usage is TRBV4-3 and J usage is TRBJ1-5; no clear D gene. This sequence originates from a male donor in good health and CMV-seropositive. The sample consisted of PBMCs. CDR3 in amino acids: CASSQDYSNQPQHF. CDR3 sequence (DNA): TGCGCCAGCAGCCAAGATTATAGCAATCAGCCCCAGCATTTT.